This TCR beta chain was found in a study of T cells in Graves' hyperthyroidism and ophthalmopathy. Amplification of TCR beta CDR3 regions used RNA as the template. When the TCR CDR3 underwent first-round RT-PCR, the HTBI primer set was used. Each CDR3 protein is one row after TCRdb ran MiXCR on the multiplex PCR reads. The sample lists about 480,000 distinct CDR3 sequences; around 14% were seen once. This clonotype showed up just a few times. CDR1 is LNHDA and CDR2 is SQIVND in the germline V gene (reference sequence). Between the trimmed V and J ends, which lost 8 bases and 3 bases, there was a span of 11 bases. This CDR3 contains 13 residues.

The genes are TRBV19 and TRBJ1-3, with D possibly matching TRBD1 (5 bases). Sequenced: blood. The TCR comes from a woman younger than 35 with Graves' hyperthyroidism. The CDR3 spells CASATGDGNTIYF. CDR3 nucleotide sequence: TGTGCCAGTGCGACGGGGGATGGAAACACCATATATTTT.